The present T cell receptor (beta chain) was sequenced within a study of CD8 T cells in ankylosing spondylitis. TCRdb re-derived calls from the 5' RACE reads in MiXCR, one entry per CDR3 protein. The sample has 700,000 or so distinct CDR3 sequences; under 20% are singletons. CDR3 length: 15 amino acids. Germline V CDR1 and CDR2: SGHRS, YFSETQ. V shed 0 bases and J shed 3 bases, with 13 bases lying between them. As to this clonotype: The antigen is unknown.

Whole-study results and caveats: Blood of patients with ankylosing spondylitis appeared to be characterized by a TCR beta motif of several highly homologous variants.

The sequence derives from a male donor with ankylosing spondylitis. Material: blood, either unsorted or a sorted T cell fraction (not recorded which). The chain joins TRBV5-1 to TRBJ2-7; D uncertain. The CDR3 loop reads CASSLEPRPGYEQYF. Here the CDR3 DNA reads TGCGCCAGCAGCTTGGAGCCGAGACCGGGCTACGAGCAGTACTTC. Using reference TRBV5-1 and TRBJ2-7 for the parts outside the CDR3, the full variable domain is KAGVTQTPRYLIKTRGQQVTLSCSPISGHRSVSWYQQTPGQGLQFLFEYFSETQRNKGNFPGRFSGRQFSNSRSEMNVSTLELGDSALYLCASSLEPRPGYEQYFGPGTRLTVT.